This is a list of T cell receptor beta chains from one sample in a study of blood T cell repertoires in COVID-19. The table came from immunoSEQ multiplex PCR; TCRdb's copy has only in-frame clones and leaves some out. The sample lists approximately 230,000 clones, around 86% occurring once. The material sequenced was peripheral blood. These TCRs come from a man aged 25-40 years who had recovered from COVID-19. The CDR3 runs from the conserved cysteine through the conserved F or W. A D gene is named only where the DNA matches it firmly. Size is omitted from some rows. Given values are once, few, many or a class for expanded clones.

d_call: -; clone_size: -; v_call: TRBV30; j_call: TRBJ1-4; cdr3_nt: TGTGCCGCAAAGTGGGGCCGGGAAAAACTGTTTTTT; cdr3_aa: CAAKWGREKLFF
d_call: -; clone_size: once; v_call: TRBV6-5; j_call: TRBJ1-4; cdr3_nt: TGTGCCAGCACGCAACGGGGGATGGGGCAAAAACTGTTTTTT; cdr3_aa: CASTQRGMGQKLFF
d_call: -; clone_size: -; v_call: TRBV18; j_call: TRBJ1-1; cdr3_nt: TGTGCCAGCTCACCGGCGGGGTATGAAGCTTTCTTT; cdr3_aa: CASSPAGYEAFF
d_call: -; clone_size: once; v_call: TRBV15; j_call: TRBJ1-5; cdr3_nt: TGTGCCACCAGCCGGGATAGGGCGGAGAATCAGCCCCAGCATTTT; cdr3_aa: CATSRDRAENQPQHF
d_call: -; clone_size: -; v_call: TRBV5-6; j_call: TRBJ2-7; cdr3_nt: TGTGCCAGCAGCATAATACAGACCTACGAGCAGTACTTC; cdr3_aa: CASSIIQTYEQYF
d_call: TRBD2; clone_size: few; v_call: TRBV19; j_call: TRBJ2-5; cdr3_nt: TGTGCCAGTAGTATGGTGTCGGGAGGGAGTGGGTCCCAGTACTTC; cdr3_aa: CASSMVSGGSGSQYF
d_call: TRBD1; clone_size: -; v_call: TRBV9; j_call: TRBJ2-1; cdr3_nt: TGTGCCAGCAGCCTTGAACCGGGACAGGGTCTTAGTTTGGGGCAGTTCTTC; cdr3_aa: CASSLEPGQGLSLGQFF
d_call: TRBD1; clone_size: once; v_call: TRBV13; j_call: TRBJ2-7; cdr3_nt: TGTGCCAGCAGCCTCACCCCCCCAGGGGGTGGTACTTGGAGGTACGAGCAGTACTTC; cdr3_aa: CASSLTPPGGGTWRYEQYF
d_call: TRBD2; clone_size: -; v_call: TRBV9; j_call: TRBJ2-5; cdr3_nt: TGTGCCAGCAGCCTTAGCGGGGGGGCAATGGAGACCCAGTACTTC; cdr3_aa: CASSLSGGAMETQYF
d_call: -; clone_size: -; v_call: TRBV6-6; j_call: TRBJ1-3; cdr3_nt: TGTGCCAGCAGTAGGGGCCCTAGCTCTGGAAACACCATATATTTT; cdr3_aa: CASSRGPSSGNTIYF
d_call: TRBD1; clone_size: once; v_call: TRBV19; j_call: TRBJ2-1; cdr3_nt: TGTGCCAGTAGTCCGGTGGGACAGTCGTACAATGAGCAGTTCTTC; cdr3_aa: CASSPVGQSYNEQFF
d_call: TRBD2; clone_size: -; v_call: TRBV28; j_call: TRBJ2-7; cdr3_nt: TGTGCCAGCAGTTTAAGTTTGAGGCGTGGACTAGCGGGGGCCTCCTACGAGCAGTACTTC; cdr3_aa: CASSLSLRRGLAGASYEQYF
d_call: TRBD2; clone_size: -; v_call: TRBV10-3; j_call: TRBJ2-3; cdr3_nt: TGTGCCATCAGTGAGACTAGCGAGTACACAGATACGCAGTATTTT; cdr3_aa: CAISETSEYTDTQYF
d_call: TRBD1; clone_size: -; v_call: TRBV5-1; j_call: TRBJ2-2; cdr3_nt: TGCGCCAGCAGCTTGACTTGGACAGGGGGCTTCGGGGAGCTGTTTTTT; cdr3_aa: CASSLTWTGGFGELFF
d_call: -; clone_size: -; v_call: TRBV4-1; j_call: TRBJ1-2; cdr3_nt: TGCGCCAGCAGCCAAGTCGGCAGGAGCTACACCTTC; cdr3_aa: CASSQVGRSYTF
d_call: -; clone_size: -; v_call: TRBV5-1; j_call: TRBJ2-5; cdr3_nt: TGCGCCAGCAGCTACATAGAGACCCAGTACTTC; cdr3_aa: CASSYIETQYF
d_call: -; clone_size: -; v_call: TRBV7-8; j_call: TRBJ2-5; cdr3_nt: TGTGCCAGCAGCTCCAGCTGGGACAACCAAGAGACCCAGTACTTC; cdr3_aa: CASSSSWDNQETQYF
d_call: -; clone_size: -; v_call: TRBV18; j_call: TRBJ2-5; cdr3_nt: TGTGCCAGCTCACCACTTAAAGGACTCAGAGGAGTGACGGAGACCCAGTACTTC; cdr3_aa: CASSPLKGLRGVTETQYF
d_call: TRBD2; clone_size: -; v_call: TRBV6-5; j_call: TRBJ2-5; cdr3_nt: TGTGCCAGCAGTTACTGGCGGGGGGGACGAGAGACCCAGTACTTC; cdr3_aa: CASSYWRGGRETQYF
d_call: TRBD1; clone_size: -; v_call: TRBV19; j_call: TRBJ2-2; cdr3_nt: TGTGCCAGTAGTTATAATCTTCCCGGGACAGGGGAGTTAACCGGGGAGCTGTTTTTT; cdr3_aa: CASSYNLPGTGELTGELFF
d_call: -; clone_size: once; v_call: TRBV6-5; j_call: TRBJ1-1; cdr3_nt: TGTGCCAGCAGCCCCTTACAAGTGAACACTGAAGCTTTCTTT; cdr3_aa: CASSPLQVNTEAFF
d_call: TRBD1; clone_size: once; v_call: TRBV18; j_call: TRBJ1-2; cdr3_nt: TGTGCCAGCTCACCACCGTCAGGGGGCAACTATGGCTACACCTTC; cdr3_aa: CASSPPSGGNYGYTF
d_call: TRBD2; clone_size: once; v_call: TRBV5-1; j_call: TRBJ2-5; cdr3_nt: TGCGCCAGCAGCCTTAGCGGGGGGGCTGTTCCAGAGACCCAGTACTTC; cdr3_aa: CASSLSGGAVPETQYF
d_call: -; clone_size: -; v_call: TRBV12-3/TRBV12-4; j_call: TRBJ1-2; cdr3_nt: TGTGCCAGCAGTTTGAGCAGGGCTCACGGCTACACCTTC; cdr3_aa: CASSLSRAHGYTF
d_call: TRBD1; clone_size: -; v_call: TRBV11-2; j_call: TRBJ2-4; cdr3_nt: TGTGCCAGCTCAGCACCGGGACAGGGGAGCATTCAGTACTTC; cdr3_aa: CASSAPGQGSIQYF
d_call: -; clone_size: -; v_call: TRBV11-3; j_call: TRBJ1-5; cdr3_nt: TGTGCCAGCAGCTTACCGATGAGGGAGGTCGGTCAGCCCCAGCATTTT; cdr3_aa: CASSLPMREVGQPQHF
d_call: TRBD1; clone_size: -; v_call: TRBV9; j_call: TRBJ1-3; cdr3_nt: TGTGCCAGCAGCGCCACAGGGGGCACAGGAAACACCATATATTTT; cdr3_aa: CASSATGGTGNTIYF
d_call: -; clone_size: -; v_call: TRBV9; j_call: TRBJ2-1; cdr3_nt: TGTGCCAGCAGCGTAGACACCTACAATGAGCAGTTCTTC; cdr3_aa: CASSVDTYNEQFF
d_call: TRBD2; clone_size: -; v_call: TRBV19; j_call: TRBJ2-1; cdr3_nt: TGTGCCAGTAGTCCCCCCAGACTAGCGGGGACCCACAACAATGAGCAGTTCTTC; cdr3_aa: CASSPPRLAGTHNNEQFF
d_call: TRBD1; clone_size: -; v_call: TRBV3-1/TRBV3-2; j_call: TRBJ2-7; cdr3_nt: TGTGCCAGCAGCCCAGACTGGGGACAGAGCTACGAGCAGTACTTC; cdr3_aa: CASSPDWGQSYEQYF
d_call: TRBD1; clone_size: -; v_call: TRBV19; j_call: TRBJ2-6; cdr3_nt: TGTGCCAGTAGAATATACAGGGGCCCCGGGGCCAACGTCCTGACTTTC; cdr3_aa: CASRIYRGPGANVLTF
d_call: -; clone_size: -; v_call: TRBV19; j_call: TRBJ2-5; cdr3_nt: TGTGCCAGTAAGGGAGCCAGGCAGTACCAAGAGACCCAGTACTTC; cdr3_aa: CASKGARQYQETQYF
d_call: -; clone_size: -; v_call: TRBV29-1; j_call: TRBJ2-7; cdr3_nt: TGCAGCGTTCCGGCAGGGGCTTCCTACGAGCAGTACTTC; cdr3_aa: CSVPAGASYEQYF
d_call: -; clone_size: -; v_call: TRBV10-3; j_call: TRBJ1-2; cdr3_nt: TGTGCCATCACCGGGACTAACTATGGCTACACCTTC; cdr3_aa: CAITGTNYGYTF
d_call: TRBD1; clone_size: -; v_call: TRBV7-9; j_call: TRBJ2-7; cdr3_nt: TGTGCCAGCAGCCCGAGGGGGGACAGGGGAACCTACGAGCAGTACTTC; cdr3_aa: CASSPRGDRGTYEQYF
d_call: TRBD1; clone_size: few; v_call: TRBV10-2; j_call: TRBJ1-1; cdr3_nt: TGCGCCAGCATTGACAGGGGGCAGAACACTGAAGCTTTCTTT; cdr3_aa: CASIDRGQNTEAFF